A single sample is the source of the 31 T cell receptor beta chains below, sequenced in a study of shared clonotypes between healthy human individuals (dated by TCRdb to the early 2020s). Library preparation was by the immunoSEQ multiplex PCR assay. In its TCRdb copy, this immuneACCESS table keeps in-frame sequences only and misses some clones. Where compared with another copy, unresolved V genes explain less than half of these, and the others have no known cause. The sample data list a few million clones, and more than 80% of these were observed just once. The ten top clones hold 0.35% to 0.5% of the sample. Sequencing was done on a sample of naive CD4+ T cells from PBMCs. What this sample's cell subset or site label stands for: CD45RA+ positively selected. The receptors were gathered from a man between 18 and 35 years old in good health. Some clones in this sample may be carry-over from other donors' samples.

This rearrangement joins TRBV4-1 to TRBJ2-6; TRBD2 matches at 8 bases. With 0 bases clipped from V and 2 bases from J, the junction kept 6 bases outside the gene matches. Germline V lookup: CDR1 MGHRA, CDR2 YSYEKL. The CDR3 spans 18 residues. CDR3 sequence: CASSQEPGRATGANVLTF. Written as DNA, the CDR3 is TGCGCCAGCAGCCAAGAGCCCGGGAGGGCCACTGGGGCCAACGTCCTGACTTTC.

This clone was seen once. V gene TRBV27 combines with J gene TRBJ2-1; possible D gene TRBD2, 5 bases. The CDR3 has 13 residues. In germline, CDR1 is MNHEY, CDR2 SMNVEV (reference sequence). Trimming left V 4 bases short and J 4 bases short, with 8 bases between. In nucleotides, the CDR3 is TGTGCCAGCAGTTACCGGGATTACAATGAGCAGTTCTTC. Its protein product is CASSYRDYNEQFF.

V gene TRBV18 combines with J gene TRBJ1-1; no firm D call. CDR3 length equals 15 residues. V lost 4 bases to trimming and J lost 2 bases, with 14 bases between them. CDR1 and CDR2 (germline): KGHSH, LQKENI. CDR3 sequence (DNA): TGTGCCAGCTCACTAAATTACGAGGGAAACACTGAAGCTTTCTTT. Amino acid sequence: CASSLNYEGNTEAFF.

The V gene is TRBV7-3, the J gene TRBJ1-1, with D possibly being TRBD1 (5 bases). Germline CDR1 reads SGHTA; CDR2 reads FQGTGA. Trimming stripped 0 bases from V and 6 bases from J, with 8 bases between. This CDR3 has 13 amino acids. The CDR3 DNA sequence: TGTGCCAGCAGCTTAACGAGGGACGCTGAAGCTTTCTTT. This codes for CASSLTRDAEAFF.

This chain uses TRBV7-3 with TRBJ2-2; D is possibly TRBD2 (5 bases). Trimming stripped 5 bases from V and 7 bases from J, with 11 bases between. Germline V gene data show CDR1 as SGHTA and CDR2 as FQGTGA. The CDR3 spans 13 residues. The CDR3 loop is CASSPHRDGELFF. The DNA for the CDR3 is TGTGCCAGCAGCCCCCACCGGGACGGGGAGCTGTTTTTT.

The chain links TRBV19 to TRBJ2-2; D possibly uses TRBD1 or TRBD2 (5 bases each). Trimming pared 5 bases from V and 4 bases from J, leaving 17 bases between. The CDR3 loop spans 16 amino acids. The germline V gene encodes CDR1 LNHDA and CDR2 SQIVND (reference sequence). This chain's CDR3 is CASSAPARGATGELFF. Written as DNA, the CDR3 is TGTGCCAGTAGTGCCCCGGCCAGAGGGGCCACCGGGGAGCTGTTTTTT.

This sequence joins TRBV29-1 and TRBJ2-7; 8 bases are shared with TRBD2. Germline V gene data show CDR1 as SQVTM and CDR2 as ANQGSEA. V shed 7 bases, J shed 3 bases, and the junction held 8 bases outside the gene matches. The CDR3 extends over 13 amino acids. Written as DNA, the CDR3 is TGCAGCGCGGGGACTAGACTAGGCTACGAGCAGTACTTC. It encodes CSAGTRLGYEQYF.

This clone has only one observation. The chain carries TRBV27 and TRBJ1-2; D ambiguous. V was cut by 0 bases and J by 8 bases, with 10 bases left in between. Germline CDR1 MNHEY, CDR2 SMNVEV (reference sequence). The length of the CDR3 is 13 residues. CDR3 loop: CASSLSWAGGYTF. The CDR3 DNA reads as TGTGCCAGCAGTTTATCCTGGGCCGGCGGCTACACCTTC.

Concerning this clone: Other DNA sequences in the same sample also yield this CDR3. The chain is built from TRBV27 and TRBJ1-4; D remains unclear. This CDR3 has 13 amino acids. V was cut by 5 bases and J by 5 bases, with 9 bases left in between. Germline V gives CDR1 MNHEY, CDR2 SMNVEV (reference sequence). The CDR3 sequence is CASSPRFNEKLFF. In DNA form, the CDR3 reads TGTGCCAGCAGTCCTCGCTTCAATGAAAAACTGTTTTTT. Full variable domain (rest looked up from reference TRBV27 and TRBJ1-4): EAQVTQNPRYLITVTGKKLTVTCSQNMNHEYMSWYRQDPGLGLRQIYYSMNVEVTDKGDVPEGYKVSRKEKRNFPLILESPSPNQTSLYFCASSPRFNEKLFFGSGTQLSVL.

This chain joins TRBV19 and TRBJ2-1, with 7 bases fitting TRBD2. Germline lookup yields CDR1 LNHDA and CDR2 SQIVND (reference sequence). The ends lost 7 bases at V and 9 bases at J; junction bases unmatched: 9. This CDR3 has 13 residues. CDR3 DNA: TGTGCCAGTAAGGGCCGCCCGGGGGGTGAGCAGTTCTTC. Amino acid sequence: CASKGRPGGEQFF.

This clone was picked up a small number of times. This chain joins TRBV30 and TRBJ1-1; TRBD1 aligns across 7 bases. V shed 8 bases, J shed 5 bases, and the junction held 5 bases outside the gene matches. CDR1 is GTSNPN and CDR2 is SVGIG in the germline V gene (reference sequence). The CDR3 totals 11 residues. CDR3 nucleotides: TGTGCCCGACAGGGCGCGACTGAAGCTTTCTTT. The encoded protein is CARQGATEAFF. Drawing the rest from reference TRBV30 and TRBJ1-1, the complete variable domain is SQTIHQWPATLVQPVGSPLSLECTVEGTSNPNLYWYRQAAGRGLQLLFYSVGIGQISSEVPQNLSASRPQDRQFILSSKKLLLSDSGFYLCARQGATEAFFGQGTRLTVV.

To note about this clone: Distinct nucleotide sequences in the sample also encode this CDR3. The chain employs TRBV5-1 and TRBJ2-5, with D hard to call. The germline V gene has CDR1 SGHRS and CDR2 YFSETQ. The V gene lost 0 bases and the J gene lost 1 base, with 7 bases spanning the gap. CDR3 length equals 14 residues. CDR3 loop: CASSLAAAQETQYF. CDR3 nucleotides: TGCGCCAGCAGCTTGGCGGCCGCCCAAGAGACCCAGTACTTC.

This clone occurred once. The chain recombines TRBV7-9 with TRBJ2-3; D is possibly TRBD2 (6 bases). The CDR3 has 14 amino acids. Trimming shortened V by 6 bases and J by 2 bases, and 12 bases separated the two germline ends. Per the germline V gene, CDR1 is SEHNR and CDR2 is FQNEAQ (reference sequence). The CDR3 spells CASRSAGYTDTQYF. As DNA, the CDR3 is TGTGCCAGCAGATCTGCGGGGTACACAGATACGCAGTATTTT.

CDR3 amino acids: CASSPWTGTITDTQYF. Here the CDR3 DNA reads TGTGCCAGCAGCCCATGGACAGGGACCATCACAGATACGCAGTATTTT. The J gene is TRBJ2-3, the V gene TRBV5-8; 8 bases agree with TRBD1. Germline trimming cut 4 bases from V and 2 bases from J; bases unmatched to any gene: 9. The CDR3 covers 16 residues. Germline CDR1 reads SGHTS; CDR2 reads YDEGEE.

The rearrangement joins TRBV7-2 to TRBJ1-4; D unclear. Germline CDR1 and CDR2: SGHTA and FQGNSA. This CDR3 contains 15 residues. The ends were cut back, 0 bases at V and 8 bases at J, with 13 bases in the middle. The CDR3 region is CASSLAPMLKEKLFF. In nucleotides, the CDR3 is TGTGCCAGCAGCTTAGCGCCGATGTTAAAAGAAAAACTGTTTTTT.

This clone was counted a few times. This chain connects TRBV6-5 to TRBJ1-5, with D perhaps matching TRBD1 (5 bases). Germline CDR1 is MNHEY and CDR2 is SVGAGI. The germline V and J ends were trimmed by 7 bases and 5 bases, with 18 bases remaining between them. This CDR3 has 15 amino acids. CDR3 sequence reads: CASKLFPGRDQPQHF. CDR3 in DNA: TGTGCCAGCAAACTCTTCCCGGGGCGAGATCAGCCCCAGCATTTT.

CDR3 loop: CSYQRVAVYNEQFF. The CDR3 DNA reads as TGCAGCTACCAGCGGGTAGCGGTATACAATGAGCAGTTCTTC. The chain is built from TRBV29-1 and TRBJ2-1, with a tentative D call TRBD2 (6 bases). V was clipped by 8 bases and J by 4 bases, with 18 bases between them. Germline CDR1 is SQVTM and CDR2 is ANQGSEA. The CDR3 runs 14 residues.

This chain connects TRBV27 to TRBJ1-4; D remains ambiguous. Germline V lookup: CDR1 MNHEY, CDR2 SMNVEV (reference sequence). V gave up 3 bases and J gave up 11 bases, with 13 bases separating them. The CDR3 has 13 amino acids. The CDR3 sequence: CASSFLLPGKLFF. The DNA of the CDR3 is TGTGCCAGCAGTTTCCTCCTCCCGGGGAAACTGTTTTTT.

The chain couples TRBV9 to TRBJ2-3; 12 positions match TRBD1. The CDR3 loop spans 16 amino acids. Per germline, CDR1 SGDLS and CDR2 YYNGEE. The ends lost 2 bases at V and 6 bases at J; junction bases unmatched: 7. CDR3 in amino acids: CASSVAGQGASDTQYF. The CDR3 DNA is TGTGCCAGCAGCGTTGCGGGACAGGGGGCTTCGGATACGCAGTATTTT.

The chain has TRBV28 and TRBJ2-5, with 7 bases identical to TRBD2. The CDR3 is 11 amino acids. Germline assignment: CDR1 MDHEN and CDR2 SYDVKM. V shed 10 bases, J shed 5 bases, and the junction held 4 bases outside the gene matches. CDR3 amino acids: CATREGETQYF. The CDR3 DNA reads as TGTGCCACCAGGGAGGGGGAGACCCAGTACTTC.

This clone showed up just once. The CDR3 spells CASSTQGYLGYTF. CDR3 in DNA: TGTGCCAGCAGTACCCAGGGGTATCTTGGCTACACCTTC. V and J are TRBV5-4 and TRBJ1-2; weak D call: TRBD1 (6 bases). Trimming pared 5 bases from V and 7 bases from J, leaving 15 bases between. Per the germline V gene, CDR1 is SGHNT and CDR2 is YYREEE (reference sequence). The CDR3 totals 13 residues.

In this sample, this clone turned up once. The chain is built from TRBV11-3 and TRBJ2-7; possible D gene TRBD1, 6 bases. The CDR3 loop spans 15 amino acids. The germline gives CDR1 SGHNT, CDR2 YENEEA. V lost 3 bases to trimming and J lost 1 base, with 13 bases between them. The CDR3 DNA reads TGTGCCAGCAGCTTCGGCCAGGGGTTGTCCTACGAGCAGTACTTC. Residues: CASSFGQGLSYEQYF.

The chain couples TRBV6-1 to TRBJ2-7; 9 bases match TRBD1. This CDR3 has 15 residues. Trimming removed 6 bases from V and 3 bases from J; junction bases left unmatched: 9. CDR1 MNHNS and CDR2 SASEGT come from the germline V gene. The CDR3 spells CASRAGTGFSYEQYF. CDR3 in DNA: TGTGCCAGCAGGGCAGGGACAGGGTTTAGCTACGAGCAGTACTTC.

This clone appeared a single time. CDR3 sequence: CASSLAAADTQYF. The CDR3 nucleotides read TGTGCCAGCAGTTTAGCGGCGGCAGATACGCAGTATTTT. The chain links TRBV27 to TRBJ2-3, with no clear D. V was trimmed by 2 bases and J by 4 bases, leaving 7 bases between them. CDR1 is MNHEY, CDR2 SMNVEV, per germline (reference sequence). CDR3 length equals 13 residues.

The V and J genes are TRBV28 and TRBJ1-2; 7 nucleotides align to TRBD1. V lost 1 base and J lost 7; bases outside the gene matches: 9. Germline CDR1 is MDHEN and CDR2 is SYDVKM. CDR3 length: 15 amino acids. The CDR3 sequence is CASSLLAQGMGGYTF. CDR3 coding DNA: TGTGCCAGCAGTTTATTAGCACAGGGGATGGGTGGCTACACCTTC.

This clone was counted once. CDR3 DNA sequence: TGTGCCAGCAGCCGATCCGGACAGCCGAGCTCTGGAAACACCATATATTTT. Amino acid sequence: CASSRSGQPSSGNTIYF. The chain joins TRBV11-1 to TRBJ1-3, with a weak D call TRBD1 (6 bases). Germline assignment: CDR1 SGHAT and CDR2 FQDESV (reference sequence). This CDR3 has 17 residues. The germline V and J ends were trimmed by 5 bases and 0 bases, with 17 bases remaining between them.

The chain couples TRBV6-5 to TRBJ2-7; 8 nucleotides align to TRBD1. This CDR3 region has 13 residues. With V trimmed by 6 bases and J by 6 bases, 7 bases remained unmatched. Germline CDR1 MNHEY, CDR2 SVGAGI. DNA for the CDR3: TGTGCCAGCAGAAACACGGACAGGGCCGAGCAGTACTTC. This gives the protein CASRNTDRAEQYF.

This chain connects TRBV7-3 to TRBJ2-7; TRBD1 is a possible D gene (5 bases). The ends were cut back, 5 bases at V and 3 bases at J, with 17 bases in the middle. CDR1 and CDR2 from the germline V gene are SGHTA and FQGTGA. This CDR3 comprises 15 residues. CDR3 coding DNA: TGTGCCAGCAGCCTTAGCCGTTCTCAGGGCTACGAGCAGTACTTC. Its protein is CASSLSRSQGYEQYF.

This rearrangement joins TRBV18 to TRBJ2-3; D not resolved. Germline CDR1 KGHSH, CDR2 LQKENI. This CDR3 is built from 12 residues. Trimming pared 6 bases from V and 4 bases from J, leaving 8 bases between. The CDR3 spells CASSLKADTQYF. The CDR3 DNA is TGTGCCAGCTCCCTCAAAGCAGATACGCAGTATTTT.

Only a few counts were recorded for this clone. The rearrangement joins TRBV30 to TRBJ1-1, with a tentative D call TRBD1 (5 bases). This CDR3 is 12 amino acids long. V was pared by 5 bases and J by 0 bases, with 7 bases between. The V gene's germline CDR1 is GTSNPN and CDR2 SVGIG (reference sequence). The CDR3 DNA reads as TGTGCCTGGTGGGGGATGAACACTGAAGCTTTCTTT. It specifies CAWWGMNTEAFF.

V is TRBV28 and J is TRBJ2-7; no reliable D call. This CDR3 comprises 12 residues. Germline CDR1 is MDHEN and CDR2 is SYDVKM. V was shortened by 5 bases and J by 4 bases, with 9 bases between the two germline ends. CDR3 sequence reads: CASSTTRYEQYF. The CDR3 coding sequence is TGTGCCAGCAGTACAACAAGATACGAGCAGTACTTC.